The next 12 T cell receptor beta chains were all read from a single sample in a study of shared clonotypes between healthy human individuals. Method: immunoSEQ multiplex PCR; TCRdb's copy keeps in-frame clones and lacks some. The data contain about a million clones, over 75% of them singletons. The specimen sequenced was memory CD4+ T cells sorted from blood. The subset was: CD45RA-negative fraction. The origin of the receptors is a young man in good health.

This rearrangement joins TRBV5-4 to TRBJ2-1, with 8 bases matching TRBD1. This CDR3 contains 17 residues. Germline CDR1 and CDR2: SGHNT and YYREEE (reference sequence). V was clipped by 3 bases and J by 0 bases; unmatched bases: 8. The CDR3 loop is CASSSPDRADSYNEQFF. The CDR3 region has the DNA TGTGCCAGCAGCTCGCCGGACAGGGCAGACTCCTACAATGAGCAGTTCTTC. The full variable domain, its missing parts supplied by reference TRBV5-4 and TRBJ2-1, is ETGVTQSPTHLIKTRGQQVTLRCSSQSGHNTVSWYQQALGQGPQFIFQYYREEENGRGNFPPRFSGLQFPNYSSELNVNALELDDSALYLCASSSPDRADSYNEQFFGPGTRLTVL.

This clone was recorded a few times. The J gene is TRBJ2-3, the V gene TRBV5-1, with TRBD2 identical over 8 bases. Germline V gene data show CDR1 as SGHRS and CDR2 as YFSETQ. J lost 6 bases, V lost 4 bases, and 16 bases had no gene match. CDR3 length: 17 amino acids. CDR3 in DNA: TGCGCCAGCAGCCGGGGTACTAGCGGAGTATTTCCGGATACGCAGTATTTT. This translates into CASSRGTSGVFPDTQYF.

The gene calls are TRBV6-5 and TRBJ2-7; 8 bases are a match to TRBD1. V lost 0 bases to trimming and J lost 3 bases; unmatched junction nucleotides: 4. The CDR3 is 15 residues long. In germline, CDR1 is MNHEY, CDR2 SVGAGI. The CDR3 reads CASSYSWGQVYEQYF. CDR3 DNA sequence: TGTGCCAGCAGTTACTCGTGGGGACAGGTCTACGAGCAGTACTTC.

The rearrangement joins TRBV5-6 to TRBJ2-1; D possibly corresponds to TRBD2 (6 bases). The V and J ends lost 1 base and 2 bases respectively, with 13 bases between them. The CDR3 spans 16 residues. CDR1 is SGHDT and CDR2 is YYEEEE in the germline V gene. The CDR3 DNA reads TGTGCCAGCAGCTTGAGATTACTAGCCGCCTACAATGAGCAGTTCTTC. Its translation is CASSLRLLAAYNEQFF. Combining the CDR3 with reference TRBV5-6 and TRBJ2-1 gives the whole variable domain DAGVTQSPTHLIKTRGQQVTLRCSPKSGHDTVSWYQQALGQGPQFIFQYYEEEERQRGNFPDRFSGHQFPNYSSELNVNALLLGDSALYLCASSLRLLAAYNEQFFGPGTRLTVL.

The rearrangement uses TRBV11-2 and TRBJ2-1; 7 nucleotides align to TRBD1. Germline trimming cut 2 bases from V and 7 bases from J; bases unmatched to any gene: 11. There are 16 residues in the CDR3. Germline V gene sequence: CDR1 SGHAT, CDR2 FQNNGV. CDR3 sequence: CASSLSVVGTENEQFF. DNA of the CDR3: TGTGCCAGCAGCTTATCAGTCGTAGGGACAGAAAATGAGCAGTTCTTC.

CDR3 protein: CASSTGQGLHEQYF. As DNA, the CDR3 is TGTGCCAGCAGTACGGGACAGGGTCTACACGAGCAGTACTTC. The chain couples TRBV6-5 to TRBJ2-7, with TRBD1 identical over 9 bases. Germline values: CDR1 MNHEY, CDR2 SVGAGI. With V trimmed by 5 bases and J by 5 bases, 7 bases remained unmatched. The CDR3 has 14 amino acids.

The CDR3 nucleotides read TGTGCCAGCAGCACTTTTGCGACTAGCGGGAGATCCTCGTCCTACGAGCAGTACTTC. Encoded protein: CASSTFATSGRSSSYEQYF. This chain uses TRBV7-2 with TRBJ2-7, with 12 nucleotides matching TRBD2. Per germline, CDR1 SGHTA and CDR2 FQGNSA. The CDR3 spans 19 residues. V shed 5 bases, J shed 1 base, and the junction held 15 bases outside the gene matches.

This clone was seen a handful of times. The genes are TRBV7-3 and TRBJ2-5, with D perhaps assigned TRBD1 or TRBD2 (5 bases each). Germline CDR1 is SGHTA and CDR2 is FQGTGA. Trimming cost V 4 bases and J 3 bases, with 9 bases left between them. The CDR3 is 13 amino acids. The CDR3 loop is CASSSGRKETQYF. The CDR3 nucleotides read TGTGCCAGCAGCTCGGGACGGAAAGAGACCCAGTACTTC.

The J gene is TRBJ2-2, the V gene TRBV28; D is perhaps TRBD1 (5 bases). This CDR3 region has 12 residues. The V end lost 7 bases, the J end lost 5 bases, and 8 bases lay between the germline ends. CDR1 and CDR2 from the germline V gene are MDHEN and SYDVKM. The CDR3: CASNSGTGELFF. The CDR3 DNA is TGTGCCAGCAATTCAGGGACCGGGGAGCTGTTTTTT.

V is TRBV11-3 and J is TRBJ2-3; tentatively, D is TRBD1 (5 bases). The CDR3 spans 14 residues. V was shortened by 4 bases and J by 2 bases, with 10 bases between the two germline ends. The germline CDR1 and CDR2 sequences are SGHNT and YENEEA. The chain's CDR3 is CASSSDRTTDTQYF. The CDR3 DNA sequence: TGTGCCAGCAGCTCCGACAGAACCACAGATACGCAGTATTTT.

This clone has only one observation. This chain uses TRBV30 with TRBJ2-3; 11 nucleotides agree with TRBD2. Trimming cost V 1 base and J 7 bases; bases outside gene matches: 7. Germline assignment: CDR1 GTSNPN and CDR2 SVGIG (reference sequence). The CDR3 is made up of 15 amino acids. The CDR3 sequence is CAWSGASGRINTQYF. The CDR3 DNA sequence: TGTGCCTGGAGTGGGGCTAGCGGGAGGATCAATACGCAGTATTTT.

On this clone itself: Other nucleotide sequences from this sample produce the same CDR3. The gene calls are TRBV2 and TRBJ1-1; D unclear. Germline V lookup: CDR1 SNHLY, CDR2 FYNNEI. V dropped 2 bases and J dropped 1 base, with 8 bases sitting between them. The length of the CDR3 is 14 residues. The CDR3 loop reads CASSERQANTEAFF. The CDR3 coding sequence is TGTGCCAGCAGTGAACGGCAGGCGAACACTGAAGCTTTCTTT.